This record covers a single T cell receptor beta chain. Its antigen is still unknown. This table comes from immunoSEQ multiplex PCR, and its TCRdb copy is limited to in-frame clones, with some not included. The table lists 35,000 to 45,000 clones, approximately 80% of them singletons, with around 23% in the top ten. The data stem from a study of OX40 agonist ivuxolimab in advanced cancers. On the study more broadly: Dose-escalation patients' cancers were hepatocellular carcinoma, melanoma, renal cell or head and neck cancer. Points from the study as a whole: With doses of 0.1 to 3.0 mg/kg, CD4+ and CD8+ blood T cells had undergone clonal expansion by week 6.

CDR1 is MDHEN and CDR2 is SYDVKM in the germline V gene. V lost 4 bases, J lost 8 bases, and 14 bases lay in between. This CDR3 contains 13 residues. The sample consisted of CD4+ or CD8+ T cells sorted from blood, taken in a trial of the OX40 agonist ivuxolimab. The chain couples TRBV28 to TRBJ1-2; D not certain. The TCR originated in an adult with an advanced solid tumor such as melanoma, head and neck, liver or kidney cancer. The DNA of the CDR3 is TGTGCCAGCAGTTCCCACATAAATCTGGGCTACACCTTC. The encoded protein is CASSSHINLGYTF.